This T cell receptor beta chain was identified in a study of CD8 T cells in ankylosing spondylitis. There are a few counts of this clonotype. The length of the CDR3 is 17 residues. V lost 4 bases, J lost 7 bases, and 16 bases stayed unmatched. The germline gives CDR1 LGHDT, CDR2 YNNKEL (reference sequence). Using its own MiXCR run on the 5' RACE reads, TCRdb lists one record per CDR3 protein. The sample records 350,000 to 400,000 distinct CDR3 sequences, approximately 22% being singletons. The TCR comes from a male donor with ankylosing spondylitis or in good health (not recorded which). The sample comprised blood, either unsorted or a sorted T cell fraction (not recorded which). V is TRBV3-1 and J is TRBJ2-1; TRBD1 matches at 7 bases. Written as DNA, the CDR3 is TGTGCCAGCAGCCTTAACCCGCGGACAGGTTCATCAAATGAGCAGTTCTTC. It translates to CASSLNPRTGSSNEQFF.